These 10 T cell receptor beta chains originate from one sample sequenced in a study of blood T cells in healthy people across ages. Using a J-beta primer mix together with a sample-barcoded 5' primer, a second PCR was run for about 6 to 12 cycles. MiXCR was run by TCRdb on the 5' RACE reads, yielding one entry per CDR3 protein. This table has roughly 1.7 million distinct CDR3 sequences, roughly a third appearing once. The sequenced sample was blood. All receptors derive from a woman aged 25 to 39 in good health.

V and J are TRBV5-1 and TRBJ2-2, with TRBD2 identical over 8 bases. This CDR3 is 16 amino acids long. From germline, CDR1 is SGHRS and CDR2 YFSETQ. V lost 4 bases, J lost 0 bases, and 5 bases stayed unmatched. CDR3 DNA: TGCGCCAGCAGCCGAGGCGGGGGGACGAACACCGGGGAGCTGTTTTTT. Translated: CASSRGGGTNTGELFF.

This clonotype was seen a handful of times. The CDR3 spells CASSHRMGQHISYGYTF. The CDR3 DNA follows: TGTGCCAGCAGCCACCGAATGGGGCAGCACATTAGCTATGGCTACACCTTC. The rearrangement links TRBV3-1 to TRBJ1-2; a possible D gene is TRBD1 (5 bases). This CDR3 contains 17 residues. Germline CDR1 is LGHDT and CDR2 is YNNKEL (reference sequence). Trimming took off 3 bases at V and 4 bases at J, with 21 bases between the two ends.

This clonotype was observed a few times. This sequence joins TRBV5-6 and TRBJ2-7; 7 bases fit TRBD1. J was trimmed by 6 bases and V by 3 bases; bases with no gene match: 12. Per germline, CDR1 SGHDT and CDR2 YYEEEE. This CDR3 is built from 15 residues. As DNA, the CDR3 is TGTGCCAGCAGCTCAAGGACAGGATCACTCGGCGAGCAGTACTTC. Protein sequence: CASSSRTGSLGEQYF.

This clonotype was detected only a few times. The chain joins TRBV9 to TRBJ2-7, with D perhaps given as TRBD1 or TRBD2 (6 bases each). Germline CDR1 reads SGDLS; CDR2 reads YYNGEE. The V and J ends lost 4 bases and 6 bases respectively, with 14 bases between them. The CDR3 length is 13 residues. The CDR3 DNA reads TGTGCCAGCAGCCCCCGGGGGCGGGTCGAGCAGTACTTC. Residues: CASSPRGRVEQYF.

V and J are TRBV20-1 and TRBJ1-5; no clear D. Between the trimmed V and J ends, which lost 4 bases and 5 bases, there was a span of 18 bases. CDR1 and CDR2 (germline): DFQATT, SNEGSKA (reference sequence). This CDR3 contains 15 residues. The CDR3 region has the DNA TGCAGTGCTAACGGAGTCGTGGGGAACGATCAGCCCCAGCATTTT. It yields the protein CSANGVVGNDQPQHF.

In this sample, this clonotype turned up many times. The genes are TRBV6-6 and TRBJ2-3, with D possibly being TRBD2 (7 bases). TRBJ2-5 explains the end of the DNA better; the J call may be wrong. This CDR3 contains 13 residues. Germline lookup yields CDR1 MNHNY and CDR2 SVGAGI (reference sequence). The CDR3 is CASSPGGPGTQYF. CDR3 DNA: TGTGCCAGCAGCCCCGGGGGGCCAGGGACCCAGTACTTC.

This chain connects TRBV3-1 to TRBJ2-1; maybe TRBD2 (5 bases). The germline V and J ends were trimmed by 1 base and 8 bases, with 12 bases remaining between them. Germline V gives CDR1 LGHDT, CDR2 YNNKEL (reference sequence). This CDR3 has 14 amino acids. The CDR3 sequence is CASSQGPSGDEQFF. The CDR3 bases are TGTGCCAGCAGCCAAGGCCCCTCCGGGGATGAGCAGTTCTTC.

The chain is built from TRBV21-1 and TRBJ2-1. TRBV21-1 is a known pseudogene. The length of the CDR3 is 17 residues. This chain's CDR3 is CASGKAGTRANRDEQFF. CDR3 DNA: TGTGCCAGCGGCAAAGCAGGAACCAGAGCGAATAGGGATGAGCAGTTCTTC.

The sample holds a few counts of this clonotype. The CDR3 reads CASSRTTLYQETQYF. CDR3 in DNA: TGCGCCAGCAGCCGCACCACATTGTACCAAGAGACCCAGTACTTC. The rearrangement links TRBV4-1 to TRBJ2-5; D call uncertain. The V gene lost 4 bases and the J gene lost 0 bases, with 12 bases spanning the gap. The CDR3 length is 15 residues. CDR1 and CDR2 (germline): MGHRA, YSYEKL.

The rearrangement uses TRBV6-1 and TRBJ2-3; 9 bases align to TRBD1. The V segment lost 8 bases and the J segment 3 bases; nucleotides outside the gene matches: 0. Looked up from germline, CDR1 is MNHNS and CDR2 is SASEGT. The CDR3 runs to 12 residues. For the CDR3, the DNA is TGTGCCAGCGACAGGGGGACAGATACGCAGTATTTT. Its protein is CASDRGTDTQYF.